The clone carrying this T cell receptor beta chain has just one count. The antigen is not known. This entry belongs to a study of T cell responses to AZD1222 COVID-19 vaccine. General study findings and limits: White British donors predominated, females outnumbered males, and clonal diversity was possibly underestimated. Nearly half of the spike-specific TCRs reportedly recognize variant regions that carry no mutations.

Libraries were prepared by immunoSEQ multiplex PCR; TCRdb keeps only in-frame clonotypes and omits some of them. The sample lists around 76,000 clones, about 88% occurring once. Germline loops: CDR1 SGHAT, CDR2 FQNNGV. Trimming pared 7 bases from V and 2 bases from J, leaving 12 bases between. CDR3 length: 15 amino acids. The rearrangement links TRBV11-2 to TRBJ2-6, with D unresolved. The TCR comes from an adult in good health. Sequencing used peripheral blood, obtained on day 0 of AZD1222 vaccination. The CDR3 sequence is CASTAVDPGANVLTF. The CDR3 DNA reads as TGTGCCAGCACCGCAGTCGATCCTGGGGCCAACGTCCTGACTTTC.